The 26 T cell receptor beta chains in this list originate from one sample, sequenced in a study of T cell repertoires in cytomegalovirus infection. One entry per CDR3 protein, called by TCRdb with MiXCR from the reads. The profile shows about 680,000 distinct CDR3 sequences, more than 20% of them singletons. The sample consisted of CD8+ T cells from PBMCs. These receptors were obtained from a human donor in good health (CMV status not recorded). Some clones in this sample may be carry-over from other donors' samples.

The CDR3 here is CASSRSSSGGGDEQFF. In DNA, the CDR3 is TGCGCCAGCAGCCGGTCCTCGAGTGGCGGTGGGGATGAGCAGTTCTTC. This chain joins TRBV4-3 and TRBJ2-1; D remains unclear. V was cut by 4 bases and J by 8 bases, with 21 bases left in between. The germline gives CDR1 LGHNA, CDR2 YSLEER. This CDR3 spans 16 amino acids.

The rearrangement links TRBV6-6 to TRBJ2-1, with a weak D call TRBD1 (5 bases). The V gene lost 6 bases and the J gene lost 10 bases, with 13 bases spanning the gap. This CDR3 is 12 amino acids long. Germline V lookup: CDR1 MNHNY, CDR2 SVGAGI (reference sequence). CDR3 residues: CASSLQAKEQFF. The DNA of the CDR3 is TGTGCCAGCAGCCTACAGGCCAAAGAGCAGTTCTTC.

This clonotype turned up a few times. The CDR3 nucleotides are TGTGCCAGCAGCTATCTGGTGGGGTCGGGACTAGCGGATAGCTCTGGGGCCAACGTCCTGACTTTC. This gives the protein CASSYLVGSGLADSSGANVLTF. The V and J genes are TRBV7-9 and TRBJ2-6, with TRBD2 matching over 11 bases. V shed 4 bases, J shed 0 bases, and the junction held 17 bases outside the gene matches. From germline, CDR1 is SEHNR and CDR2 FQNEAQ (reference sequence). CDR3 size: 22 residues.

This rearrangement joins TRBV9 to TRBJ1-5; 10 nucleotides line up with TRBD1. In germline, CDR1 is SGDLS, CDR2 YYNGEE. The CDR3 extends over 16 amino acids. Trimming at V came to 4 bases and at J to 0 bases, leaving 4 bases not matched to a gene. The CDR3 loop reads CASSPGTGDSNQPQHF. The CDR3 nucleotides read TGTGCCAGCAGCCCTGGGACAGGGGATAGCAATCAGCCCCAGCATTTT.

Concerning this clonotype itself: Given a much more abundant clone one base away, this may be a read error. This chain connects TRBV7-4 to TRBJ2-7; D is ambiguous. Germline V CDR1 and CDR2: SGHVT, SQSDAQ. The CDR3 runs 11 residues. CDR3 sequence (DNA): TGTACCAGCAGCTTCGGCCAGGAGCAGTACTTC. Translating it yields CTSSFGQEQYF. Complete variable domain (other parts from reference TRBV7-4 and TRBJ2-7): GAGVSQSPRYKVAKRGRDVALRCDSISGHVTLYWYRQTLGQGSEVLTYSQSDAQRDKSGRPSGRFSAERPERSVSTLKIQRTEQGDSAVYLCTSSFGQEQYFGPGTRLTVT.

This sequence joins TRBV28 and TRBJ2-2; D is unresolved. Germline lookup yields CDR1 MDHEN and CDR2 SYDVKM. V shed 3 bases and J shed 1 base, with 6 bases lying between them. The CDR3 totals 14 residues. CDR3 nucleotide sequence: TGTGCCAGCAGTTTCCCTCGGAACACCGGGGAGCTGTTTTTT. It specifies CASSFPRNTGELFF.

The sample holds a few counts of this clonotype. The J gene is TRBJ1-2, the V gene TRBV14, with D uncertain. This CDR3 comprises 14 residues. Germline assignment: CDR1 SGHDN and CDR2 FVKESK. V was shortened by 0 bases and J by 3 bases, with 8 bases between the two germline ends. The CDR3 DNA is TGTGCCAGCAGCCAAGATCTTTCTTACTATGGCTACACCTTC. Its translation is CASSQDLSYYGYTF.

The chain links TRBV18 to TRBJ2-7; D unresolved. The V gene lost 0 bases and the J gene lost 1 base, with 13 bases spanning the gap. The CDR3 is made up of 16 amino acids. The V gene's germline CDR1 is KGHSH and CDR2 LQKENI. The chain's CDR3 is CASSPPRGSRSYEQYF. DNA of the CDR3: TGTGCCAGCTCACCACCTCGCGGCAGTCGGTCCTACGAGCAGTACTTC.

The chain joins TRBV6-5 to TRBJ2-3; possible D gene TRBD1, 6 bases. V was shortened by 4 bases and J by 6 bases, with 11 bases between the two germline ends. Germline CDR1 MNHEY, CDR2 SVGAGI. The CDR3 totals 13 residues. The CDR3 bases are TGTGCCAGCAGTTTGAGGGGGAAGGATACGCAGTATTTT. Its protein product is CASSLRGKDTQYF.

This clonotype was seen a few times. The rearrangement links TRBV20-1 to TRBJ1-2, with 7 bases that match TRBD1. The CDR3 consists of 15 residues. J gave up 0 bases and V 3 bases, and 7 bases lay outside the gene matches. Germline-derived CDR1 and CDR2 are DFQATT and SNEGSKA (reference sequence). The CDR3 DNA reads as TGCAGTGCTAGGGCGACAGGGAGCTCTAACTATGGCTACACCTTC. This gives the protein CSARATGSSNYGYTF.

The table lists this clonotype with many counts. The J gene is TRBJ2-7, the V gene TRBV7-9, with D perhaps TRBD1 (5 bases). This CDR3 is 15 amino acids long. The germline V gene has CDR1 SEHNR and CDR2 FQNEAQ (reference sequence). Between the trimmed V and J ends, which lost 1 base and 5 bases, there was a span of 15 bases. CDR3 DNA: TGTGCCAGCAGCTTAGGTTGGGGCTCCGCCGACGAGCAGTACTTC. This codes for CASSLGWGSADEQYF.

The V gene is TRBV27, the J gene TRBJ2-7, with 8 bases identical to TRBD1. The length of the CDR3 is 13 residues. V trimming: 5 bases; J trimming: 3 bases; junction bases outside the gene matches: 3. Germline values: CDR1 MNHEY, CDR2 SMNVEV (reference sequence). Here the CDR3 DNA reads TGTGCCAGCAGTCCAGGGGGCTTCTACGAGCAGTACGTC. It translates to CASSPGGFYEQYV.

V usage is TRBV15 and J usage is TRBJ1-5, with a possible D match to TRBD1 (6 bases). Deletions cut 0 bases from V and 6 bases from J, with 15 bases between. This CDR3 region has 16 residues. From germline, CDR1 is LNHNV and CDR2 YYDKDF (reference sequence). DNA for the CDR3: TGTGCCACCAGCAGAGAAGGGGGTGACTTTGGTCAGCCCCAGCATTTT. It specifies CATSREGGDFGQPQHF. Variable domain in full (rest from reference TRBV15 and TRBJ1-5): DAMVIQNPRYQVTQFGKPVTLSCSQTLNHNVMYWYQQKSSQAPKLLFHYYDKDFNNEADTPDNFQSRRPNTSFCFLDIRSPGLGDTAMYLCATSREGGDFGQPQHFGDGTRLSIL.

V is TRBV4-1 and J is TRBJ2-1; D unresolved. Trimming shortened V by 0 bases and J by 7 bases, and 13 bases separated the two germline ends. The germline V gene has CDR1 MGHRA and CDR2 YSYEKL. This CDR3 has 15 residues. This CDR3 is CASSQDAGPGNEQFF. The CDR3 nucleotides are TGCGCCAGCAGCCAAGATGCCGGCCCTGGGAATGAGCAGTTCTTC.

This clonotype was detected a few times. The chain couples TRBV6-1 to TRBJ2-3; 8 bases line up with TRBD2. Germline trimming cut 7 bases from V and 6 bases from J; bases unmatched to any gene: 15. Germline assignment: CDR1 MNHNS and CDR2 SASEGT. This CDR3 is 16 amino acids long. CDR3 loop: CASTQLTRGDRDTQYF. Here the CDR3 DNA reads TGTGCCAGCACCCAACTGACGCGGGGGGACCGGGATACGCAGTATTTT.

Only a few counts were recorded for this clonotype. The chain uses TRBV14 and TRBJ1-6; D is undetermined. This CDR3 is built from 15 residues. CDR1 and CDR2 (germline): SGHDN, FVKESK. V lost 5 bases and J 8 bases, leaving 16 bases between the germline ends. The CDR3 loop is CASSSLYPLDSPLHF. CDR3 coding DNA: TGTGCCAGCAGCTCTCTCTACCCCCTGGATTCACCCCTCCACTTT.

Here the CDR3 reads CASSLSIGVWGEEYNEQFF. In DNA form, the CDR3 reads TGTGCCAGCAGCTTATCGATAGGGGTCTGGGGGGAGGAGTACAATGAGCAGTTCTTC. The chain couples TRBV11-2 to TRBJ2-1; a possible D gene is TRBD2 (6 bases). V lost 2 bases to trimming and J lost 4 bases, with 24 bases between them. CDR1 is SGHAT and CDR2 is FQNNGV in the germline V gene. The CDR3 is 19 amino acids.

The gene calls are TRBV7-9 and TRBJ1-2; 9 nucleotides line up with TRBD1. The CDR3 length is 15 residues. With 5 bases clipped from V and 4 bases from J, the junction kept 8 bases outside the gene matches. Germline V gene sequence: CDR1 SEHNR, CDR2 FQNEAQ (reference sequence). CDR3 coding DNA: TGTGCCAGCAGCGACCGGGACAGGGTTCGCTATGGCTACACCTTC. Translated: CASSDRDRVRYGYTF.

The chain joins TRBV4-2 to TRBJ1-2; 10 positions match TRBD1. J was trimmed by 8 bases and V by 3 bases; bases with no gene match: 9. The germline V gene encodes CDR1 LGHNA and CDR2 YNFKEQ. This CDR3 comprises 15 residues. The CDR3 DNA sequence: TGTGCCAGCAGCCATGAAATGACAGGGGGCCGGGGCTACACCTTC. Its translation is CASSHEMTGGRGYTF.

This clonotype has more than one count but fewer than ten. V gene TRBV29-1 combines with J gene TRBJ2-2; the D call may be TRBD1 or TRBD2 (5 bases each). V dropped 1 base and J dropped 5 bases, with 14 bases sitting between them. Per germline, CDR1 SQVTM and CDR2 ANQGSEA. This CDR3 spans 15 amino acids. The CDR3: CSVEVWGKETGELFF. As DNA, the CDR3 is TGCAGCGTTGAAGTTTGGGGGAAGGAAACCGGGGAGCTGTTTTTT.

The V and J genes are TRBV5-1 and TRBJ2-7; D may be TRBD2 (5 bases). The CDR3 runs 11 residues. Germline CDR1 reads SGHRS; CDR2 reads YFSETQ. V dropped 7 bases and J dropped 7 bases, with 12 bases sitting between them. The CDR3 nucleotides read TGCGCCAGCCGGCAACCGGGGGAGCAGTACTTC. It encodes CASRQPGEQYF.

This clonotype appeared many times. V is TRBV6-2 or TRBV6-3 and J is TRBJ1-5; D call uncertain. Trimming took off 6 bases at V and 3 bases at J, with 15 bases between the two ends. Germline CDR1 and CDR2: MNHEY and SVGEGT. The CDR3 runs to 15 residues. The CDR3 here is CASRVKPVSNQPQHF. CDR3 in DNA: TGTGCCAGCAGAGTTAAGCCGGTTTCCAATCAGCCCCAGCATTTT.

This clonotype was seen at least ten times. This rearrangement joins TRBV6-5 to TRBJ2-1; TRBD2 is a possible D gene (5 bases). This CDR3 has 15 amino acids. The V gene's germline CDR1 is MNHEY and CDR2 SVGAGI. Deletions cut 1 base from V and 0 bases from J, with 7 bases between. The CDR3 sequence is CASSYLASSYNEQFF. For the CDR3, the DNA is TGTGCCAGCAGTTACTTAGCGTCCTCCTACAATGAGCAGTTCTTC.

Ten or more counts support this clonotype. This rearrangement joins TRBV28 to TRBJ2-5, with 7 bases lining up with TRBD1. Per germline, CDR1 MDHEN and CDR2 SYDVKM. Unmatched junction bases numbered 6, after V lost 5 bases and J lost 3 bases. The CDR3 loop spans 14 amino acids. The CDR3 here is CASSLRGGEETQYF. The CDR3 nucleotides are TGTGCCAGCAGTCTCCGAGGGGGCGAAGAGACCCAGTACTTC.

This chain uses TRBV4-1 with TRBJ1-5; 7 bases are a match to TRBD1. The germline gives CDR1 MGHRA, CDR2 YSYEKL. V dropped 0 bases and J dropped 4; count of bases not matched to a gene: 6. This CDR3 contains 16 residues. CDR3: CASSQDYRGENQPQHF. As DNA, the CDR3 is TGCGCCAGCAGCCAAGATTACAGGGGCGAGAATCAGCCCCAGCATTTT.

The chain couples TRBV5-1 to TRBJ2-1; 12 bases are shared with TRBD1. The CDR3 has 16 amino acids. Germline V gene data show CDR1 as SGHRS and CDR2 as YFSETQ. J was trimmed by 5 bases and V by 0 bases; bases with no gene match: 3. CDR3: CASSLEGQGAHNEQFF. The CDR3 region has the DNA TGCGCCAGCAGCTTGGAGGGACAGGGGGCGCACAATGAGCAGTTCTTC.